The rows below give T cell receptor beta chains drawn from one sample of a study of T cell responses to AZD1222 COVID-19 vaccine. Sequencing was performed with immunoSEQ multiplex PCR; in TCRdb, only in-frame clones are kept and a portion is missing. The sample yields about 140,000 clones, 75% to 95% seen once. The source was peripheral blood, collected on day 0 of AZD1222 vaccination. The receptors here all came from an adult in good health. The CDR3 runs from the conserved cysteine through the conserved F or W. The order of the fields is J gene, clone size, D gene, V gene, CDR3 DNA, CDR3 protein. D genes are given only for firm matches. Part of the rows lack a size; the others show once, few, many or a class for expanded clones.

j_gene: TRBJ1-2; abundance: NA; d_gene: NA; v_gene: TRBV28; CDR3nt: TGTGCCAGCAGTCCGCCGGTTAGGGGCTACACCTTC; CDR3aa: CASSPPVRGYTF
j_gene: TRBJ2-7; abundance: once; d_gene: NA; v_gene: TRBV12-3/TRBV12-4; CDR3nt: TGTGCCAGCAGTCCTTACACAGGGAGCGAGCAGTACTTC; CDR3aa: CASSPYTGSEQYF
j_gene: TRBJ2-1; abundance: NA; d_gene: TRBD2; v_gene: TRBV9; CDR3nt: TGTGCCAGCGGAAGCGCGGGGGGGAGTGAGCAGTTCTTC; CDR3aa: CASGSAGGSEQFF
j_gene: TRBJ2-3; abundance: NA; d_gene: TRBD2; v_gene: TRBV5-1; CDR3nt: TGCGCCAGCAGCTATCCTAGCGGCGCTAGCACAGATACGCAGTATTTT; CDR3aa: CASSYPSGASTDTQYF
j_gene: TRBJ2-7; abundance: NA; d_gene: TRBD1; v_gene: TRBV7-2; CDR3nt: TGTGCCAGCAGCGGGACAGGATCCTACGAGCAGTACTTC; CDR3aa: CASSGTGSYEQYF
j_gene: TRBJ1-5; abundance: once; d_gene: NA; v_gene: TRBV9; CDR3nt: TGTGCCAGCAGCGAACGGGAAGGTCAGCCCCAGCATTTT; CDR3aa: CASSEREGQPQHF
j_gene: TRBJ2-5; abundance: NA; d_gene: NA; v_gene: TRBV20-1; CDR3nt: TGCAGTGCTAGTCTTGGAGAGACCCAGTACTTC; CDR3aa: CSASLGETQYF
j_gene: TRBJ2-7; abundance: NA; d_gene: NA; v_gene: TRBV2; CDR3nt: TGTGCCAGCAGGAGAGATACCTACGAGCAGTACTTC; CDR3aa: CASRRDTYEQYF
j_gene: TRBJ2-1; abundance: NA; d_gene: NA; v_gene: TRBV7-9; CDR3nt: TGTGCCAGCAGCCCCCTCTGGGGACTCGACTACAATGAGCAGTTCTTC; CDR3aa: CASSPLWGLDYNEQFF
j_gene: TRBJ2-7; abundance: NA; d_gene: NA; v_gene: TRBV5-1; CDR3nt: TGCGCCAGCAGCTTGGGATGGGGACTCGCCTCCCACGAGCAGTACTTC; CDR3aa: CASSLGWGLASHEQYF
j_gene: TRBJ1-1; abundance: NA; d_gene: TRBD1; v_gene: TRBV5-8; CDR3nt: TGTGCCAGCAGCTTGTGGTGGGACAGGATGAACACTGAAGCTTTCTTT; CDR3aa: CASSLWWDRMNTEAFF
j_gene: TRBJ2-5; abundance: NA; d_gene: NA; v_gene: TRBV19; CDR3nt: TGTGCCAGTAGCAAGTGGAGGGAGACCCAGTACTTC; CDR3aa: CASSKWRETQYF
j_gene: TRBJ1-2; abundance: NA; d_gene: TRBD1; v_gene: TRBV5-4; CDR3nt: TGTGCCAGCAGCCTTGTCCAGGACAGGACTAATGGCTACACCTTC; CDR3aa: CASSLVQDRTNGYTF
j_gene: TRBJ2-4; abundance: NA; d_gene: NA; v_gene: TRBV4-1; CDR3nt: TGCGCCAGCAGCCTTGGGAGATCGACAGGCCGACTCAAAAACATTCAGTACTTC; CDR3aa: CASSLGRSTGRLKNIQYF
j_gene: TRBJ2-2; abundance: once; d_gene: NA; v_gene: TRBV5-1; CDR3nt: TGCGCCAGCAGCTTGAGCTTCCCGAACACCGGGGAGCTGTTTTTT; CDR3aa: CASSLSFPNTGELFF
j_gene: TRBJ1-5; abundance: NA; d_gene: NA; v_gene: TRBV2; CDR3nt: TGTGCCAGCAGTGAAGCTAGAGCTAGCAATCAGCCCCAGCATTTT; CDR3aa: CASSEARASNQPQHF
j_gene: TRBJ2-5; abundance: once; d_gene: TRBD2; v_gene: TRBV5-1; CDR3nt: TGCGCCAGCAGCTTTGGACTAGCGGAGGAAGAGACCCAGTACTTC; CDR3aa: CASSFGLAEEETQYF
j_gene: TRBJ1-6; abundance: once; d_gene: NA; v_gene: TRBV11-3; CDR3nt: TGTGCCAGCAGCTTAGGCCAGGGGTATCGGTCACCCCTCCACTTT; CDR3aa: CASSLGQGYRSPLHF
j_gene: TRBJ2-5; abundance: NA; d_gene: TRBD1; v_gene: TRBV9; CDR3nt: TGTGCCAGCAGCGTAGCGGGACAGGGCTTAGGGACCCAGTACTTC; CDR3aa: CASSVAGQGLGTQYF
j_gene: TRBJ2-1; abundance: NA; d_gene: NA; v_gene: TRBV5-4; CDR3nt: TGTGCCAGCAGCGCCGGCACGACTAGTAGGTATGAGCAGTTCTTC; CDR3aa: CASSAGTTSRYEQFF
j_gene: TRBJ2-5; abundance: NA; d_gene: NA; v_gene: TRBV28; CDR3nt: TGTGCCAGCAGTACTTGGGAGACCCAGTACTTC; CDR3aa: CASSTWETQYF
j_gene: TRBJ2-5; abundance: NA; d_gene: TRBD1; v_gene: TRBV7-2; CDR3nt: TGTGCCAGCAGCAACACGCAGGGGGTCCAAGAGACCCAGTACTTC; CDR3aa: CASSNTQGVQETQYF
j_gene: TRBJ2-3; abundance: NA; d_gene: TRBD1; v_gene: TRBV24-1; CDR3nt: TGTGCCACCAGTGACAACAGACAGGGATTGGATACGCAGTATTTT; CDR3aa: CATSDNRQGLDTQYF
j_gene: TRBJ2-3; abundance: NA; d_gene: NA; v_gene: TRBV6-5; CDR3nt: TGTGCCAGCAGTTACAATCGGGCTACAGATACGCAGTATTTT; CDR3aa: CASSYNRATDTQYF
j_gene: TRBJ2-7; abundance: NA; d_gene: TRBD2; v_gene: TRBV7-3; CDR3nt: TGTGCCAGCAGCCATCGACTAGCTGGGAAAGGCGAGCAGTACTTC; CDR3aa: CASSHRLAGKGEQYF
j_gene: TRBJ2-7; abundance: NA; d_gene: TRBD2; v_gene: TRBV5-1; CDR3nt: TGCGCCAGCAGCCTCACCTCTAGCGGGGTACACGAGCAGTACTTC; CDR3aa: CASSLTSSGVHEQYF
j_gene: TRBJ1-1; abundance: NA; d_gene: TRBD1; v_gene: TRBV5-1; CDR3nt: TGCGCCAGCAGCTTGGGACAGGGGTCTTTGAACACTGAAGCTTTCTTT; CDR3aa: CASSLGQGSLNTEAFF
j_gene: TRBJ2-3; abundance: NA; d_gene: NA; v_gene: TRBV6-5; CDR3nt: TGTGCCAGCACCTCCGGGATTGCGCAGTATTTT; CDR3aa: CASTSGIAQYF
j_gene: TRBJ1-2; abundance: NA; d_gene: NA; v_gene: TRBV6-5; CDR3nt: TGTGCCAGCTTCCGGGACTCCCGGATGGATGGCTACACCTTC; CDR3aa: CASFRDSRMDGYTF
j_gene: TRBJ2-2; abundance: NA; d_gene: NA; v_gene: TRBV12-5; CDR3nt: TGTGCTAGTGGTTTGGTACTAGTCGGGACCGGGGAGCTGTTTTTT; CDR3aa: CASGLVLVGTGELFF
j_gene: TRBJ1-6; abundance: NA; d_gene: NA; v_gene: TRBV5-5; CDR3nt: TGTGCCAGCAGCTCGGGACCGTATAATTCACCCCTCCACTTT; CDR3aa: CASSSGPYNSPLHF